Presented here are 22 T cell receptor beta chains from one specimen sequenced in a study of T cell changes during pregnancy in multiple sclerosis. Profiled with immunoSEQ multiplex PCR; TCRdb holds only in-frame clones, not every one. The sample carries over 45,000 clones, approximately 92% recorded once. Sequenced material: CD4+ T cells from peripheral blood mononuclear cells, taken in the second trimester of pregnancy. The receptors shown here come from a female donor in good health, enrolled as a control in a pregnancy study.

This chain links TRBV6-5 with TRBJ2-5, with 9 bases matching TRBD1. The length of the CDR3 is 14 residues. CDR1 and CDR2 from the germline V gene are MNHEY and SVGAGI. Unmatched junction bases numbered 5, after V lost 4 bases and J lost 5 bases. CDR3 in amino acids: CASSSQGASETQYF. The CDR3 bases are TGTGCCAGCAGTTCACAGGGGGCATCGGAGACCCAGTACTTC.

The CDR3 nucleotides are TGTGCCAGCAGCGACCGGACTAGAGGGTACCCCGGGGAGCTGTTTTTT. Residues: CASSDRTRGYPGELFF. V usage is TRBV5-4 and J usage is TRBJ2-2, with 7 bases fitting TRBD2. The J segment lost 6 bases and the V segment lost 4 bases, leaving 12 bases of the junction unmatched. CDR3 size: 16 residues. Germline lookup yields CDR1 SGHNT and CDR2 YYREEE (reference sequence).

The rearrangement joins TRBV19 to TRBJ2-2; 8 bases align to TRBD1. The CDR3 contains 17 residues. CDR1 and CDR2 (germline): LNHDA, SQIVND (reference sequence). Trimming removed 8 bases from V and 4 bases from J; junction bases left unmatched: 15. Written as DNA, the CDR3 is TGTGCCAGTGGTGAGACAGGGGCCTTTGTGATCACCGGGGAGCTGTTTTTT. It translates to CASGETGAFVITGELFF.

The chain links TRBV6-1 to TRBJ2-5; 8 nucleotides align to TRBD1. Trimming removed 8 bases from V and 1 base from J; junction bases left unmatched: 6. Germline V gene sequence: CDR1 MNHNS, CDR2 SASEGT. CDR3 length: 14 residues. The DNA for the CDR3 is TGTGCCAGCGGGGAGGACAGGGTCCAAGAGACCCAGTACTTC. Protein product: CASGEDRVQETQYF.

V gene TRBV11-2 combines with J gene TRBJ2-1; 7 positions match TRBD2. The J segment lost 7 bases and the V segment lost 5 bases, leaving 14 bases of the junction unmatched. CDR3 size: 16 residues. The germline V gene encodes CDR1 SGHAT and CDR2 FQNNGV. The CDR3, as DNA: TGTGCCAGCAGCCCGAGAAGGAACCGGGGGGTGAATGAGCAGTTCTTC. As protein: CASSPRRNRGVNEQFF.

V is TRBV19 and J is TRBJ1-4, with a possible D match to TRBD1 (5 bases). Germline loops: CDR1 LNHDA, CDR2 SQIVND (reference sequence). The CDR3 runs 17 residues. V lost 5 bases and J 0 bases, leaving 16 bases between the germline ends. The CDR3 coding sequence is TGTGCCAGTAGTGCGGGGCGCACCGTTGCAACTAATGAAAAACTGTTTTTT. Amino acids: CASSAGRTVATNEKLFF.

This clone was observed once. The CDR3 loop is CASSELGGVRETQYF. CDR3 nucleotide sequence: TGTGCCAGCAGTGAACTTGGGGGGGTGAGGGAGACCCAGTACTTC. The chain has TRBV2 and TRBJ2-5, with 7 bases lining up with TRBD2. The ends lost 2 bases at V and 5 bases at J; junction bases unmatched: 8. The CDR3 has 15 amino acids. From germline, CDR1 is SNHLY and CDR2 FYNNEI.

This clone was observed once. This chain connects TRBV7-8 to TRBJ2-7; no definite D call. This CDR3 has 12 residues. CDR1 is SGHVS and CDR2 is FQNEAQ in the germline V gene. V was cut by 5 bases and J by 6 bases, with 11 bases left in between. Written as DNA, the CDR3 is TGTGCCAGCAGCCACAGACCCCGCGAGCAGTACTTC. It encodes CASSHRPREQYF.

The V call is TRBV29-1, the J call TRBJ2-3, with a weak D call TRBD2 (6 bases). The germline CDR1 and CDR2 sequences are SQVTM and ANQGSEA. CDR3 length: 13 amino acids. The V gene lost 2 bases and the J gene lost 4 bases, with 10 bases spanning the gap. The CDR3 here is CSVERTTPDTQYF. CDR3 coding DNA: TGCAGCGTTGAAAGGACTACACCAGATACGCAGTATTTT.

This clone was observed once. The CDR3 loop reads CASHTGGDSYEQYF. Here the CDR3 DNA reads TGTGCCAGCCACACAGGGGGAGATTCCTACGAGCAGTACTTC. The chain uses TRBV6-4 and TRBJ2-7; 8 bases align to TRBD1. The CDR3 is 14 residues long. CDR1 is MRHNA and CDR2 is SNTAGT in the germline V gene. J lost 1 base, V lost 8 bases, and 7 bases had no gene match.

The chain recombines TRBV7-2 with TRBJ2-3; D call uncertain. The V and J ends lost 1 base and 0 bases respectively, with 5 bases between them. The CDR3 spans 14 residues. CDR1 and CDR2 from the germline V gene are SGHTA and FQGNSA. The CDR3 protein is CASSLVSSTDTQYF. For the CDR3, the DNA is TGTGCCAGCAGCTTAGTTAGTAGCACAGATACGCAGTATTTT.

This clone has a single count. The chain has TRBV9 and TRBJ2-5; a weak D match, TRBD2 (6 bases). The CDR3 sequence is 16 residues long. Trimming took 0 bases from V and 3 from J, leaving 15 bases between them. Germline CDR1 reads SGDLS; CDR2 reads YYNGEE. CDR3 coding DNA: TGTGCCAGCAGCGTAGGAGTAGCGGTACCTAAAGAGACCCAGTACTTC. Its translation: CASSVGVAVPKETQYF.

The V call is TRBV10-3, the J call TRBJ2-5; D may be TRBD1 (6 bases). V dropped 8 bases and J dropped 2 bases, with 12 bases sitting between them. CDR3 length: 13 residues. Germline-derived CDR1 and CDR2 are ENHRY and SYGVKD. The CDR3 nucleotides read TGTGCCATCCAGGGGCAGAGTCAAGAGACCCAGTACTTC. Translated, it gives CAIQGQSQETQYF.

The chain joins TRBV27 to TRBJ2-7; 11 bases map to TRBD2. Germline V lookup: CDR1 MNHEY, CDR2 SMNVEV (reference sequence). The CDR3 consists of 15 residues. V dropped 2 bases and J dropped 7; count of bases not matched to a gene: 7. The CDR3: CASSLRSLAGAEQYF. In nucleotides, the CDR3 is TGTGCCAGCAGTTTACGGTCACTAGCGGGAGCTGAGCAGTACTTC.

The rearrangement joins TRBV6-5 to TRBJ1-5; 9 bases agree with TRBD1. In germline, CDR1 is MNHEY, CDR2 SVGAGI. V was pared by 6 bases and J by 9 bases, with 6 bases of the junction left unmatched. This CDR3 is built from 13 residues. The DNA of the CDR3 is TGTGCCAGCAGGGGACAGGGAGAGGGGCCCCAGCATTTT. Translated: CASRGQGEGPQHF.

The chain uses TRBV6-1 and TRBJ2-7, with D unresolved. Germline V gene lookup returns CDR1 MNHNS and CDR2 SASEGT. This CDR3 contains 12 residues. Deletions cut 2 bases from V and 2 bases from J, with 4 bases between. DNA of the CDR3: TGTGCCAGCAGTGAATATGCCTACGAGCAGTACTTC. Translated: CASSEYAYEQYF.

The chain has TRBV14 and TRBJ2-1, with 7 positions matching TRBD1. CDR3 size: 13 residues. CDR1 SGHDN and CDR2 FVKESK come from the germline V gene. J was trimmed by 12 bases and V by 0 bases; bases with no gene match: 5. This CDR3 reads CASSQDQRTGQFF. The DNA of the CDR3 is TGTGCCAGCAGCCAAGACCAGAGGACAGGGCAGTTCTTC.

This chain connects TRBV18 to TRBJ2-1; D may be TRBD1 (6 bases). The germline V gene encodes CDR1 KGHSH and CDR2 LQKENI. Deletions cut 4 bases from V and 5 bases from J, with 12 bases between. The CDR3 runs 14 residues. DNA of the CDR3: TGTGCCAGCTCACTTACAGGGCACAACAATGAGCAGTTCTTC. Encoded protein: CASSLTGHNNEQFF.

V usage is TRBV28 and J usage is TRBJ2-6; 7 nucleotides agree with TRBD2. Trimming cost V 6 bases and J 3 bases; bases outside gene matches: 5. The CDR3 sequence is 15 residues long. The V gene's germline CDR1 is MDHEN and CDR2 SYDVKM. The CDR3 region is CASSEWGGGANVLTF. CDR3 bases: TGTGCCAGCAGCGAATGGGGGGGTGGGGCCAACGTCCTGACTTTC.

CDR3 amino acids: CASSLLLRDTQYF. CDR3 bases: TGTGCCAGCAGTTTATTGCTACGGGATACGCAGTATTTT. The J gene is TRBJ2-3, the V gene TRBV27; no clear D. Germline loops: CDR1 MNHEY, CDR2 SMNVEV (reference sequence). V was pared by 1 base and J by 6 bases, with 8 bases between. The CDR3 is 13 residues long.

The V gene is TRBV11-2, the J gene TRBJ2-7; D gene uncertain. Looked up from germline, CDR1 is SGHAT and CDR2 is FQNNGV. The CDR3 has 11 residues. V was pared by 4 bases and J by 6 bases, with 7 bases between. CDR3 protein: CASSSHSEQYF. Here the CDR3 DNA reads TGTGCCAGCAGCTCCCATTCCGAGCAGTACTTC.

This chain uses TRBV4-1 with TRBJ2-5, with 9 bases matching TRBD1. The J call could be wrong; TRBJ2-7 is a better fit for the DNA end. There are 15 residues in the CDR3. Germline values: CDR1 MGHRA, CDR2 YSYEKL. CDR3 bases: TGCGCCAGCAGCCAACCACAGGGGGCTATCTACGAGCAGTACTTC. Its translation is CASSQPQGAIYEQYF.